These T cell receptor beta chains were read from a single sample in a study of blood T cell repertoires in COVID-19. Some clones are missing from TCRdb's copy, which holds only in-frame ones; the method was immunoSEQ multiplex PCR. The repertoire has 200,000 to 300,000 clones, around 88% of them found once; the top ten carry about 5.9%. The sample was peripheral blood. The receptors were gathered from a woman aged 25 to 45 with COVID-19, enrolled during active disease. CDR3s include the opening cysteine and the closing phenylalanine or tryptophan. D genes are given only for firm matches. The size of a clone is reported for some rows only, either as once, few or many, or as a class for expanded clones.

J: TRBJ2-7; size: .; V: TRBV6-1; D: TRBD1; CDR3: CASSEAVARGISYEQYF; DNA: TGTGCCAGCAGTGAAGCGGTCGCCAGGGGGATCTCCTACGAGCAGTACTTC
J: TRBJ1-1; size: .; V: TRBV18; D: .; CDR3: CASSPTHTSNTEAFF; DNA: TGTGCCAGCTCACCGACACACACCTCGAACACTGAAGCTTTCTTT
J: TRBJ1-4; size: .; V: TRBV6-1; D: .; CDR3: CASSELRDPTNEKLFF; DNA: TGTGCCAGCAGTGAACTGCGGGATCCAACTAATGAAAAACTGTTTTTT
J: TRBJ2-3; size: once; V: TRBV4-3; D: TRBD2; CDR3: CASSQESVAGDTQYF; DNA: TGCGCCAGCAGCCAAGAGTCCGTAGCGGGAGATACGCAGTATTTT
J: TRBJ2-1; size: once; V: TRBV10-3; D: .; CDR3: CAISETSDEQFF; DNA: TGTGCCATCAGTGAGACATCCGATGAGCAGTTCTTC
J: TRBJ2-3; size: once; V: TRBV9; D: .; CDR3: CASSVGNAGTDTQYF; DNA: TGTGCCAGCAGCGTAGGTAACGCGGGCACAGATACGCAGTATTTT
J: TRBJ2-3; size: .; V: TRBV7-9; D: TRBD2; CDR3: CASGLLRETPYF; DNA: TGTGCCAGCGGCCTCTTGCGGGAGACCCCATATTTT
J: TRBJ1-6; size: .; V: TRBV2; D: .; CDR3: CASSSTGSSYNSPLHF; DNA: TGTGCCAGCAGCTCGACCGGGAGCTCCTATAATTCACCCCTCCACTTT
J: TRBJ1-4; size: once; V: TRBV5-1; D: .; CDR3: CASSLDSRDEKLFF; DNA: TGCGCCAGCAGCTTGGACTCGAGGGATGAAAAACTGTTTTTT
J: TRBJ2-1; size: .; V: TRBV7-9; D: TRBD2; CDR3: CASSSIGGRGSYNEQFF; DNA: TGTGCCAGCAGCTCGATCGGCGGGAGGGGCTCCTACAATGAGCAGTTCTTC
J: TRBJ2-2; size: once; V: TRBV24-1; D: .; CDR3: CATSDSGTGLRSGELFF; DNA: TGTGCCACCAGTGACAGCGGGACAGGTCTTCGATCCGGGGAGCTGTTTTTT
J: TRBJ1-1; size: .; V: TRBV6-5; D: .; CDR3: CASSSSAEAFF; DNA: TGTGCCAGCAGTTCTAGTGCTGAAGCTTTCTTT
J: TRBJ1-5; size: .; V: TRBV7-2; D: TRBD1; CDR3: CASSVDRGRANQPQHF; DNA: TGTGCCAGCAGCGTTGACAGGGGCAGGGCCAATCAGCCCCAGCATTTT
J: TRBJ2-6; size: .; V: TRBV4-3; D: .; CDR3: CASSQDSTGPISWANVLTF; DNA: TGCGCCAGCAGCCAAGATTCGACAGGACCGATCTCTTGGGCCAACGTCCTGACTTTC
J: TRBJ1-3; size: .; V: TRBV10-3; D: TRBD1; CDR3: CAITSPTQGAGNTIYF; DNA: TGTGCCATCACCTCACCTACTCAGGGGGCTGGAAACACCATATATTTT
J: TRBJ1-3; size: .; V: TRBV10-2; D: TRBD1; CDR3: CASRSGAPQDRVERNSGNTIYF; DNA: TGCGCCAGCAGATCCGGAGCCCCACAGGACAGGGTGGAAAGAAACTCTGGAAACACCATATATTTT
J: TRBJ2-3; size: once; V: TRBV4-3; D: TRBD2; CDR3: CASSQGASGRTDTQYF; DNA: TGCGCCAGCAGCCAAGGGGCTAGCGGGAGGACAGATACGCAGTATTTT
J: TRBJ2-2; size: .; V: TRBV18; D: .; CDR3: CASSPLQGGNTGELFF; DNA: TGTGCCAGCTCACCACTACAGGGTGGGAACACCGGGGAGCTGTTTTTT
J: TRBJ2-3; size: .; V: TRBV10-3; D: .; CDR3: CAISDRTETSTDTQYF; DNA: TGTGCCATCAGTGACCGGACAGAGACTAGCACAGATACGCAGTATTTT
J: TRBJ2-5; size: .; V: TRBV11-3; D: TRBD2; CDR3: CASSLDGASGQREGRETQYF; DNA: TGTGCCAGCAGCTTAGATGGGGCCTCAGGCCAGCGGGAGGGCCGAGAGACCCAGTACTTC
J: TRBJ2-7; size: .; V: TRBV4-3; D: .; CDR3: CASSQDLSLPDEQYF; DNA: TGCGCCAGCAGCCAAGATCTTAGCTTACCGGACGAGCAGTACTTC
J: TRBJ2-1; size: few; V: TRBV11-3; D: .; CDR3: CASSLPLAGGGWQFF; DNA: TGTGCCAGCAGCTTACCACTAGCAGGTGGTGGTTGGCAGTTCTTC
J: TRBJ2-2; size: .; V: TRBV30; D: TRBD1; CDR3: CAWNRGPPNTGELFF; DNA: TGTGCCTGGAACAGGGGGCCACCGAACACCGGGGAGCTGTTTTTT
J: TRBJ2-1; size: .; V: TRBV5-4; D: .; CDR3: CASSLIANEQFF; DNA: TGTGCCAGCAGCTTAATAGCCAATGAGCAGTTCTTC
J: TRBJ2-3; size: .; V: TRBV19; D: .; CDR3: CASSEVSRTDTQYF; DNA: TGTGCCAGTAGTGAGGTGTCCCGCACAGATACGCAGTATTTT
J: TRBJ2-1; size: .; V: TRBV7-2; D: TRBD2; CDR3: CASSLRTSGTGDEQFF; DNA: TGTGCCAGCAGCTTGAGGACTAGCGGGACAGGTGATGAGCAGTTCTTC
J: TRBJ2-1; size: .; V: TRBV27; D: .; CDR3: CASSLSWGRSGNEQFF; DNA: TGTGCCAGCAGTTTATCGTGGGGCAGGTCCGGGAATGAGCAGTTCTTC
J: TRBJ1-6; size: .; V: TRBV12-3/TRBV12-4; D: TRBD1; CDR3: CASSKGANSPLHF; DNA: TGTGCCAGCAGTAAGGGGGCCAATTCACCCCTCCACTTT
J: TRBJ2-3; size: .; V: TRBV7-8; D: TRBD2; CDR3: CASSFDGTSGTQYF; DNA: TGTGCCAGCAGCTTTGACGGGACTAGCGGAACGCAGTATTTT
J: TRBJ2-3; size: .; V: TRBV7-2; D: TRBD2; CDR3: CASSSPLRGGTSTDTQYF; DNA: TGTGCCAGCAGCTCCCCCCTACGGGGGGGGACTAGCACAGATACGCAGTATTTT
J: TRBJ2-5; size: once; V: TRBV6-1; D: TRBD2; CDR3: CASSEGLAGERPRETQYF; DNA: TGTGCCAGCAGTGAGGGGCTAGCGGGAGAGAGGCCCAGGGAGACCCAGTACTTC
J: TRBJ2-4; size: .; V: TRBV27; D: .; CDR3: CASSSVVAKNIQYF; DNA: TGTGCCAGCAGTTCTGTAGTAGCCAAAAACATTCAGTACTTC
J: TRBJ2-1; size: .; V: TRBV24-1; D: TRBD1; CDR3: CATSDPLQGNNEQFF; DNA: TGTGCCACCAGTGACCCTTTACAGGGGAACAATGAGCAGTTCTTC
J: TRBJ1-3; size: .; V: TRBV7-9; D: .; CDR3: CASSLAGVGNTIYF; DNA: TGTGCCAGCAGCTTAGCCGGGGTTGGAAACACCATATATTTT
J: TRBJ2-3; size: .; V: TRBV3-1/TRBV3-2; D: .; CDR3: CASSQAGSTDTQYF; DNA: TGTGCCAGCAGCCAAGCGGGAAGCACAGATACGCAGTATTTT
J: TRBJ2-1; size: .; V: TRBV10-3; D: TRBD2; CDR3: CAIGSGGAGYNEQFF; DNA: TGTGCCATCGGGAGCGGGGGGGCCGGATACAATGAGCAGTTCTTC
J: TRBJ1-1; size: .; V: TRBV7-9; D: .; CDR3: CASRVTGNTEAFF; DNA: TGTGCCAGCCGGGTCACAGGGAACACTGAAGCTTTCTTT
J: TRBJ2-4; size: .; V: TRBV7-2; D: TRBD1; CDR3: CASSFPGQGMGAKNIQYF; DNA: TGTGCCAGCAGCTTCCCGGGACAGGGGATGGGGGCCAAAAACATTCAGTACTTC
J: TRBJ2-5; size: .; V: TRBV21-1; D: .; CDR3: CASSTKSDTAPPALETQYF; DNA: TGTGCCAGCAGCACCAAAAGTGACACGGCGCCGCCGGCTTTAGAGACCCAGTACTTC
J: TRBJ2-1; size: once; V: TRBV28; D: .; CDR3: CASSLEGSYNEQFF; DNA: TGTGCCAGCAGTTTGGAGGGATCCTACAATGAGCAGTTCTTC
J: TRBJ1-3; size: .; V: TRBV7-9; D: .; CDR3: CASSGLRTTGNTIYF; DNA: TGTGCCAGCAGCGGACTGAGAACCACTGGAAACACCATATATTTT
J: TRBJ2-1; size: .; V: TRBV12-2; D: .; CDR3: CASRSGLAGDEQFF; DNA: TGTGCAAGTCGCTCCGGACTAGCGGGAGATGAGCAGTTCTTC
J: TRBJ2-2; size: .; V: TRBV9; D: .; CDR3: CASSGGGGAGELFF; DNA: TGTGCCAGCAGCGGAGGGGGTGGGGCCGGGGAGCTGTTTTTT
J: TRBJ2-1; size: .; V: TRBV7-9; D: TRBD2; CDR3: CASRSSLAGVEAYNEQFF; DNA: TGTGCCAGCAGATCTTCACTAGCGGGAGTAGAGGCCTACAATGAGCAGTTCTTC
J: TRBJ2-3; size: .; V: TRBV28; D: TRBD2; CDR3: CASSPSGGGTDTQYF; DNA: TGTGCCAGCAGTCCTTCGGGGGGAGGCACAGATACGCAGTATTTT
J: TRBJ1-2; size: .; V: TRBV9; D: .; CDR3: CASSVGRGEGGYTF; DNA: TGTGCCAGCAGCGTAGGCCGGGGGGAGGGTGGCTACACCTTC
J: TRBJ2-1; size: .; V: TRBV11-2; D: .; CDR3: CASSLQGYEQFF; DNA: TGTGCCAGCAGCTTACAGGGCTATGAGCAGTTCTTC
J: TRBJ2-1; size: many; V: TRBV19; D: .; CDR3: CASSIGSGAYNEQFF; DNA: TGTGCCAGTAGTATAGGGAGTGGGGCTTACAATGAGCAGTTCTTC
J: TRBJ1-2; size: .; V: TRBV27; D: TRBD1; CDR3: CASSLSTQGASGYTF; DNA: TGTGCCAGCAGTTTATCGACACAGGGGGCATCTGGCTACACCTTC
J: TRBJ2-5; size: once; V: TRBV7-9; D: TRBD1; CDR3: CASSLGQGQETQYF; DNA: TGTGCCAGCAGCTTGGGACAGGGGCAAGAGACCCAGTACTTC
J: TRBJ2-5; size: .; V: TRBV19; D: TRBD1; CDR3: CASSRPGQADLVQYF; DNA: TGTGCCAGTAGTAGACCGGGACAGGCCGATCTCGTCCAGTACTTC
J: TRBJ1-4; size: .; V: TRBV7-6; D: .; CDR3: CASSLVGGGVEKLFF; DNA: TGTGCCAGCAGCTTAGTTGGCGGCGGTGTGGAAAAACTGTTTTTT
J: TRBJ1-6; size: .; V: TRBV21-1; D: .; CDR3: CAVEWQNNSPLHF; DNA: TGTGCCGTGGAGTGGCAGAATAATTCACCCCTCCACTTT
J: TRBJ1-6; size: .; V: TRBV7-8; D: TRBD1; CDR3: CASSLADRGSYNSPLHF; DNA: TGTGCCAGCAGCTTAGCGGACAGGGGGTCCTATAATTCACCCCTCCACTTT
J: TRBJ2-5; size: .; V: TRBV29-1; D: TRBD2; CDR3: CSVGGLPLAGEETQYF; DNA: TGCAGCGTTGGGGGGTTACCACTAGCGGGGGAAGAGACCCAGTACTTC
J: TRBJ1-2; size: .; V: TRBV6-5; D: .; CDR3: CASSRTANYGYTF; DNA: TGTGCCAGCAGCCGGACAGCTAACTATGGCTACACCTTC
J: TRBJ1-4; size: .; V: TRBV7-2; D: .; CDR3: CASSLVGQDNEKLFF; DNA: TGTGCCAGCAGCTTAGTTGGGCAGGATAATGAAAAACTGTTTTTT
J: TRBJ2-2; size: .; V: TRBV19; D: .; CDR3: CASSPPANTGELFF; DNA: TGTGCCAGTAGTCCCCCCGCGAACACCGGGGAGCTGTTTTTT
J: TRBJ1-1; size: .; V: TRBV3-1/TRBV3-2; D: TRBD1; CDR3: CASSQGGQGRNTEAFF; DNA: TGTGCCAGCAGCCAAGGGGGACAGGGCAGGAACACTGAAGCTTTCTTT
J: TRBJ2-5; size: .; V: TRBV6-2/TRBV6-3; D: .; CDR3: CASSFALRDSSYF; DNA: TGTGCCAGCAGTTTCGCCCTGCGGGACAGTTCGTACTTC